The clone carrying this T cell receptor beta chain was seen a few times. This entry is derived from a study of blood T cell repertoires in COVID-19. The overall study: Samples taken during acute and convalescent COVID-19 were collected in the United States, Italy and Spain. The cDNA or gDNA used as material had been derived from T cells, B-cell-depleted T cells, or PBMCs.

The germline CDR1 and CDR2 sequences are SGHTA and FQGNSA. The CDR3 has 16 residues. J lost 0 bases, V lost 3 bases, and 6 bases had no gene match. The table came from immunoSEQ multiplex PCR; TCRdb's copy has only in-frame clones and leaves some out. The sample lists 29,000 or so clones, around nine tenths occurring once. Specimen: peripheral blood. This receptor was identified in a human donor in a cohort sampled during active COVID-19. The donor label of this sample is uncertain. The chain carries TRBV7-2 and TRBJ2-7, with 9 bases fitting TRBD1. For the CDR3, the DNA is TGTGCCAGCAGCTTTCCGGGACAGGGCTTCTCCTACGAGCAGTACTTC. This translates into CASSFPGQGFSYEQYF.